The subject of this entry is one TCR beta chain. The sample belongs to a study of T cell changes during pregnancy in multiple sclerosis. Germline assignment: CDR1 GTSNPN and CDR2 SVGIG (reference sequence). V was shortened by 4 bases and J by 5 bases, with 15 bases between the two germline ends. This CDR3 spans 14 amino acids. Using immunoSEQ multiplex PCR, the repertoire was profiled, and TCRdb retains in-frame clones only, with some absent. Here the sample spans over 35,000 clones, roughly 90% being singletons. Sample: CD4+ T cells from peripheral blood mononuclear cells, taken in the third trimester of pregnancy. The gene calls are TRBV30 and TRBJ2-4, with D possibly TRBD1 on 7 matching bases. The TCR sequence derives from a female donor with multiple sclerosis, enrolled in a pregnancy study. The CDR3 loop is CAWTKGGTENIQYF. CDR3 nucleotide sequence: TGTGCCTGGACCAAAGGCGGGACAGAAAACATTCAGTACTTC.